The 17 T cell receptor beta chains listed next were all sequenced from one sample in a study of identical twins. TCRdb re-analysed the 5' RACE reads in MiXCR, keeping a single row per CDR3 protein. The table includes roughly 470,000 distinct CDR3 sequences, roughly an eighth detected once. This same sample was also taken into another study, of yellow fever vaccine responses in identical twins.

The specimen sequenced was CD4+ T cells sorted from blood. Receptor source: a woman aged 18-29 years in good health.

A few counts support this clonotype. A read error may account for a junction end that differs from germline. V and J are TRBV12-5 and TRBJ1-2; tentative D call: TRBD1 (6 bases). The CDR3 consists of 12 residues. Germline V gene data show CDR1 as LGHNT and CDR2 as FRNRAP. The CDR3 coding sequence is TGTGCTAGTGGTTCACTCGACCGTGGGGGGCGCTTC. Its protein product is CASGSLDRGGRF.

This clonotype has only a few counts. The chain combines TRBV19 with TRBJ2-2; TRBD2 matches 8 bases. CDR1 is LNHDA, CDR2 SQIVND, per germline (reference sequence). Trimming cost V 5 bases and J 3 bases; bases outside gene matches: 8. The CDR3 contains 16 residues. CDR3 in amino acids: CASSVGGGSYTGELFF. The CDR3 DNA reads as TGTGCCAGTAGTGTCGGGGGGGGTTCCTACACCGGGGAGCTGTTTTTT.

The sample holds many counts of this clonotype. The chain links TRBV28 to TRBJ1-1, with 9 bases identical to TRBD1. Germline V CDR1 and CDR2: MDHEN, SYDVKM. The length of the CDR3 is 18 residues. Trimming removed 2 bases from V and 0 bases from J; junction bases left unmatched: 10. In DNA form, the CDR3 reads TGTGCCAGCAGTTTACCGCCCACAGGGGGCTGGATGAACACTGAAGCTTTCTTT. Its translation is CASSLPPTGGWMNTEAFF.

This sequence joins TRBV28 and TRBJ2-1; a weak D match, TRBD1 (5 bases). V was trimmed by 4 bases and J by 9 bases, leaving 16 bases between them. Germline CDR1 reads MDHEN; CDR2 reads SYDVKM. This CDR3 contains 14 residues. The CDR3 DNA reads TGTGCCAGCAGTTACCCCTCCAGGGTATCTGAGCAGTTCTTC. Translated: CASSYPSRVSEQFF.

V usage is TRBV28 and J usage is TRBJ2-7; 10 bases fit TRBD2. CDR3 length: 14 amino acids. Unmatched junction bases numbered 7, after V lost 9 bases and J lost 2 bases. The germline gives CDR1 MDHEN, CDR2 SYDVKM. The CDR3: CASSLAGEAYEQYF. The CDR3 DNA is TGTGCCAGTAGTCTAGCGGGGGAAGCCTACGAGCAGTACTTC.

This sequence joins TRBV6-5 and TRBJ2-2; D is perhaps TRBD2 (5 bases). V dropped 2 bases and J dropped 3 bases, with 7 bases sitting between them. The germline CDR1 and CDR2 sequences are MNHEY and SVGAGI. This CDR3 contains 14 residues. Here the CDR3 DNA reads TGTGCCAGCAGTTACCGGGGAGACACCGGGGAGCTGTTTTTT. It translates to CASSYRGDTGELFF.

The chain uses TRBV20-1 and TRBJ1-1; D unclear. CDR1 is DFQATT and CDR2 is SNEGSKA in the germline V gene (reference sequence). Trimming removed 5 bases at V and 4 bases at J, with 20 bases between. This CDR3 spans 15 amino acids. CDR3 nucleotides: TGCAGTGCTGAAGGTGTGGGCAGGCCCGCCACTGAAGCTTTCTTT. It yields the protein CSAEGVGRPATEAFF.

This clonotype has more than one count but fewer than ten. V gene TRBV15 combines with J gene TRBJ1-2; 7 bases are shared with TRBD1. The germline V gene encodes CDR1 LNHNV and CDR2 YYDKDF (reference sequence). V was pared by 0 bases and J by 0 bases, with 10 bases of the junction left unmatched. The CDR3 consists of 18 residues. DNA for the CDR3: TGTGCCACCAGCAGAGATCGTCCCAGACAGGGCGCTAACTATGGCTACACCTTC. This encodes CATSRDRPRQGANYGYTF.

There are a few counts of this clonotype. CDR3 coding DNA: TGTGCCAGCAGCCGAATCGGACTAGCGGGTTACAATGAGCAGTTCTTC. This gives the protein CASSRIGLAGYNEQFF. The V gene is TRBV3-1, the J gene TRBJ2-1; TRBD2 agrees at 11 bases. CDR1 LGHDT and CDR2 YNNKEL come from the germline V gene (reference sequence). V shed 4 bases, J shed 4 bases, and the junction held 6 bases outside the gene matches. The CDR3 is made up of 16 amino acids.

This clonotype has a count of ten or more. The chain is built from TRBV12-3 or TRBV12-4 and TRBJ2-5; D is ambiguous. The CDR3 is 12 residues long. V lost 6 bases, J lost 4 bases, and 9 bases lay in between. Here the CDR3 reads CASRKAGETQYF. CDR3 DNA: TGTGCCAGCAGGAAGGCCGGAGAGACCCAGTACTTC.

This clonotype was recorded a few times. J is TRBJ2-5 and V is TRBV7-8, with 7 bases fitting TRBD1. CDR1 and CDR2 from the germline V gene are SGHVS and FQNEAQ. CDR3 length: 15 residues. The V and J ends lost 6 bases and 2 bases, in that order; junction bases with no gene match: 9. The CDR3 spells CASRRAQGHQETQYF. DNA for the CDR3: TGTGCCAGCAGGCGAGCACAGGGGCATCAAGAGACCCAGTACTTC.

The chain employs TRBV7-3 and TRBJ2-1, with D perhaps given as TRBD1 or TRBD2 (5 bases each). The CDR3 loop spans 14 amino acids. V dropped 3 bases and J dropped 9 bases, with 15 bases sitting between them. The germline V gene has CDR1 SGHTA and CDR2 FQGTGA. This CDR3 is CASSLRGDQSEQFF. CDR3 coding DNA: TGTGCCAGCAGCTTGAGAGGGGACCAGAGTGAGCAGTTCTTC. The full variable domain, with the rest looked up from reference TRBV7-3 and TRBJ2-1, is GAGVSQTPSNKVTEKGKYVELRCDPISGHTALYWYRQSLGQGPEFLIYFQGTGAADDSGLPNDRFFAVRPEGSVSTLKIQRTERGDSAVYLCASSLRGDQSEQFFGPGTRLTVL.

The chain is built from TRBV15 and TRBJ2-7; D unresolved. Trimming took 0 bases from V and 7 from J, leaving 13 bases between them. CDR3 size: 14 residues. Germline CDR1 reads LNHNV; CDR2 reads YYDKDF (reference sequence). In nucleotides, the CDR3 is TGTGCCACCAGCAGAGATCTAGGTAGTAGGGAGCAGTACTTC. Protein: CATSRDLGSREQYF.

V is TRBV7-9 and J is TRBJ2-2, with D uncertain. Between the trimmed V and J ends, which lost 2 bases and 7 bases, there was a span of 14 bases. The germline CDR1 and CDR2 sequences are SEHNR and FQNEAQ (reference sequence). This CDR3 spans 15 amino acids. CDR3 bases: TGTGCCAGCAGCTTAAAGGGCCCGAGTGGCGGGGAGCTGTTTTTT. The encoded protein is CASSLKGPSGGELFF.

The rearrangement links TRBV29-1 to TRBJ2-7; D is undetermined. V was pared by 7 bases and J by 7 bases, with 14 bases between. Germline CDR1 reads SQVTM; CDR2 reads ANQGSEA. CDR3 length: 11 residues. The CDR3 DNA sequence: TGCAGCGCCGCGGTGGGTCGGGAGCAGTACTTC. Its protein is CSAAVGREQYF.

The DNA of the CDR3 is TGTGCTAGTGGTTTGCGTCCGTGGGGAGCGGGGGACCACAATGAGCAGTTCTTC. Translation: CASGLRPWGAGDHNEQFF. The V call is TRBV12-5, the J call TRBJ2-1; 8 bases align to TRBD2. Germline V gene sequence: CDR1 LGHNT, CDR2 FRNRAP. Trimming cost V 2 bases and J 5 bases; bases outside gene matches: 14. The CDR3 has 18 amino acids. Filled out from reference TRBV12-5 and TRBJ2-1, the complete variable domain reads DARVTQTPRHKVTEMGQEVTMRCQPILGHNTVFWYRQTMMQGLELLAYFRNRAPLDDSGMPKDRFSAEMPDATLATLKIQPSEPRDSAVYFCASGLRPWGAGDHNEQFFGPGTRLTVL.

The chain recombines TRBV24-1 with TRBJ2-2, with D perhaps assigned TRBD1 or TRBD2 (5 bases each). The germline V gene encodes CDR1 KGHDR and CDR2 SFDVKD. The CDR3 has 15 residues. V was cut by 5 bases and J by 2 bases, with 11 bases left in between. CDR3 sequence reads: CATSVPGPNTGELFF. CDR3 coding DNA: TGTGCCACCAGTGTTCCGGGACCAAACACCGGGGAGCTGTTTTTT.